These 13 T cell receptor beta chains originate from one sample sequenced in a study of cytomegalovirus exposure and HLA in healthy donors. PCR employed 60 Vbeta and 13 Jbeta primers. The assay was immunoSEQ multiplex PCR, and TCRdb's table has in-frame clones only and misses some. This sample has 95,000 to 150,000 clones; over 80% occur once, and the top ten carry under 2.5%. The sample comprised PBMCs. These receptors came from a man aged 30-40 years in good health and CMV-seronegative.

V gene TRBV28 combines with J gene TRBJ1-2; no definite D call. Germline CDR1 and CDR2: MDHEN and SYDVKM. The length of the CDR3 is 13 residues. Trimming took off 5 bases at V and 8 bases at J, with 15 bases between the two ends. As DNA, the CDR3 is TGTGCCAGCAGTCCAGTCCGATATTTCGGCTACACCTTC. Translating it yields CASSPVRYFGYTF.

The chain carries TRBV9 and TRBJ1-2, with TRBD1 matching 9 bases. Germline V lookup: CDR1 SGDLS, CDR2 YYNGEE. Trimming took 4 bases from V and 8 from J; bases not matched to a gene: 12. This CDR3 has 15 amino acids. The CDR3, as DNA: TGTGCCAGCAGCCCTAGCCGATACAGGGGGCAGGGCTACACCTTC. Translating it yields CASSPSRYRGQGYTF.

The genes are TRBV5-4 and TRBJ2-5, with 11 bases identical to TRBD1. The CDR3 extends over 16 amino acids. Germline V lookup: CDR1 SGHNT, CDR2 YYREEE (reference sequence). Trimming took 2 bases from V and 4 from J; bases not matched to a gene: 7. CDR3 sequence reads: CASSLTGTGGRETQYF. DNA for the CDR3: TGTGCCAGCAGCTTAACTGGGACAGGGGGTCGAGAGACCCAGTACTTC.

The V and J genes are TRBV5-4 and TRBJ1-2; 7 bases map to TRBD1. Losses at the gene ends were 10 bases for V and 5 bases for J; bases not matched to a gene: 8. The CDR3 is made up of 12 amino acids. Germline V gene data show CDR1 as SGHNT and CDR2 as YYREEE (reference sequence). The CDR3, as DNA: TGTGCCGTCAGGGGGTTCGGGTATGGCTACACCTTC. Its protein is CAVRGFGYGYTF.

This clone showed up just once. The gene calls are TRBV5-1 and TRBJ2-1; TRBD1 matches 9 bases. There are 16 residues in the CDR3. Germline trimming cut 2 bases from V and 2 bases from J; bases unmatched to any gene: 5. The germline V gene encodes CDR1 SGHRS and CDR2 YFSETQ. This CDR3 reads CASSLHRQGAYNEQFF. The CDR3 region has the DNA TGCGCCAGCAGCTTACATCGACAGGGGGCCTACAATGAGCAGTTCTTC.

This clone was counted only a few times. This rearrangement joins TRBV5-6 to TRBJ1-3; tentative D call: TRBD1 (5 bases). The V gene lost 1 base and the J gene lost 2 bases, with 7 bases spanning the gap. This CDR3 spans 14 amino acids. CDR1 and CDR2 from the germline V gene are SGHDT and YYEEEE. The CDR3 sequence: CASSLPGPGNTIYF. The CDR3 nucleotides read TGTGCCAGCAGCTTGCCAGGGCCTGGAAACACCATATATTTT.

The chain uses TRBV11-2 and TRBJ2-1, with a possible D match to TRBD2 (6 bases). Germline CDR1 is SGHAT and CDR2 is FQNNGV. V lost 5 bases, J lost 3 bases, and 11 bases lay in between. There are 14 residues in the CDR3. The CDR3 region has the DNA TGTGCCAGCAGCCGCCCGGGGGACTACAATGAGCAGTTCTTC. Residues: CASSRPGDYNEQFF.

V gene TRBV19 combines with J gene TRBJ1-2; D possibly corresponds to TRBD1 (5 bases). The CDR3 is 14 residues long. The ends were cut back, 5 bases at V and 5 bases at J, with 15 bases in the middle. Germline-derived CDR1 and CDR2 are LNHDA and SQIVND (reference sequence). The CDR3 loop is CASSSFQGNYGYTF. The CDR3 DNA sequence: TGTGCCAGTAGTTCCTTTCAGGGAAATTATGGCTACACCTTC.

The chain has TRBV7-9 and TRBJ2-3, with TRBD2 matching 8 bases. J gave up 0 bases and V 5 bases, and 13 bases lay outside the gene matches. The CDR3 totals 18 residues. Germline loops: CDR1 SEHNR, CDR2 FQNEAQ (reference sequence). The CDR3 DNA is TGTGCCAGCAGCCCCCCAAGACCGGGGGGGCGTAGCACAGATACGCAGTATTTT. Translated, it gives CASSPPRPGGRSTDTQYF.

The chain links TRBV2 to TRBJ2-1; tentatively, D is TRBD2 (7 bases). This CDR3 is built from 17 residues. Trimming cost V 3 bases and J 2 bases, with 17 bases left between them. The germline V gene encodes CDR1 SNHLY and CDR2 FYNNEI. The CDR3 loop reads CASSDWGGSTTYNEQFF. The CDR3 DNA is TGTGCCAGCAGTGATTGGGGGGGCTCTACCACCTACAATGAGCAGTTCTTC.

This clone has just a few counts. This chain joins TRBV12-5 and TRBJ1-1; the D is unclear. V dropped 2 bases and J dropped 7 bases, with 17 bases sitting between them. This CDR3 has 15 residues. CDR1 is LGHNT and CDR2 is FRNRAP in the germline V gene. This CDR3 is CASGLSLMGEREAFF. CDR3 DNA sequence: TGTGCTAGTGGTTTGTCCCTTATGGGCGAACGTGAAGCTTTCTTT.

The gene calls are TRBV2 and TRBJ2-7; TRBD2 might be the D (6 bases). Trimming removed 6 bases at V and 3 bases at J, with 15 bases between. There are 14 residues in the CDR3. Germline V gene lookup returns CDR1 SNHLY and CDR2 FYNNEI. CDR3 sequence reads: CASSERGRGYEQYF. The CDR3 DNA is TGTGCCAGCAGCGAACGGGGGAGAGGCTACGAGCAGTACTTC.

A few counts support this clone. V usage is TRBV18 and J usage is TRBJ2-2; no firm D call. From germline, CDR1 is KGHSH and CDR2 LQKENI. The CDR3 is 15 amino acids. V was clipped by 0 bases and J by 0 bases, with 5 bases between them. The CDR3, as DNA: TGTGCCAGCTCACCACCCGGAGCGAACACCGGGGAGCTGTTTTTT. Its translation: CASSPPGANTGELFF.